This TCR beta chain was retrieved from a study of metastatic and nonmetastatic thyroid tumors. Whole-study context: Repertoire comparisons spanned blood and tumor or nodule tissue from malignant and benign thyroid patients.

There were no patients who had received any treatment before thyroid surgery. This clone has a count of ten or more. Its matching antigen is unknown. Through MiXCR, TCRdb re-clonotyped the PCR reads. The data show around 64,000 clones, less than 5% seen once. Findings of the study overall: According to reports, the diversity of TCR beta was significantly higher in malignant thyroid tumors than in benign nodules, and this held in both blood and tumor samples.

The receptor was derived from a female donor with papillary thyroid cancer or a benign thyroid nodule (not recorded which). Some clones in this sample may be carry-over from other donors' samples. Sequenced input: blood.

In nucleotides, the CDR3 is TGCAGTGCTAGAGGGACTCTTAACCTCCTCTACAATGAGCAGTTCTTC. Amino acid sequence: CSARGTLNLLYNEQFF. This sequence joins TRBV20-1 and TRBJ2-1; possible D gene TRBD2, 5 bases. V was shortened by 1 base and J by 3 bases, with 16 bases between the two germline ends. The length of the CDR3 is 16 residues. Per germline, CDR1 DFQATT and CDR2 SNEGSKA (reference sequence).